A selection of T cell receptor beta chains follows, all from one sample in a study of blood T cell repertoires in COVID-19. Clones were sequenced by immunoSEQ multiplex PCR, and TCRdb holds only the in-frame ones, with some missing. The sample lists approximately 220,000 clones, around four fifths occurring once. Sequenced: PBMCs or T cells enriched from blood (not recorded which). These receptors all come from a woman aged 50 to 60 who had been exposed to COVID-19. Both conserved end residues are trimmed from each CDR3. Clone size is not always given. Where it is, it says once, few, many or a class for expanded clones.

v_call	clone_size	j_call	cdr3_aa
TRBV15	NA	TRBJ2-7	ATSHRATGAYEQY
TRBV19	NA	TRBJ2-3	ASSIGLATDTQY
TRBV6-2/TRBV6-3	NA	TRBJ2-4	ASSYPSGTPAKNIQY
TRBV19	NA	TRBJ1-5	ASSIDRGEGPLNQPQH
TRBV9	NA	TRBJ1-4	ASSDRQGGSQLF
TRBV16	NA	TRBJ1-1	ASSLRGQGTEAF
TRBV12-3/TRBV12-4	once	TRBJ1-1	ASSPQWNTEAF
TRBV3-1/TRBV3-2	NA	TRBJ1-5	ASTTGRSNQPQH
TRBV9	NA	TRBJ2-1	ASSVGTDGNEQF
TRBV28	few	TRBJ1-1	ASSRTGGNTEAF
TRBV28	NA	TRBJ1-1	ASSGDLPFRVVVELNTEAF
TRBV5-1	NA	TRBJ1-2	ASSYRDSGYGYT
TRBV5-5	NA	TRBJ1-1	ASSLAGQLAF
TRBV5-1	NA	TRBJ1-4	ASSLVPGVNEKLF
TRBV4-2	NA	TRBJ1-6	ASSQERAYNSPLH
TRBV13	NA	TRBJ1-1	ASSSSGQGLNTEAF
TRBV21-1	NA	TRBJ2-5	ASSNPAPPCSGETQY
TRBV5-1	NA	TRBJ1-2	ASSLGAGNYGYT
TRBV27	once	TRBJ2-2	ASSVGRTGELF
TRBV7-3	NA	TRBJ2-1	ASSSDGGIYNEQF
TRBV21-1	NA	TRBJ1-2	ASSMLGTGAPHGYT
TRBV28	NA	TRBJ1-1	ASSEGLSSEAF